The 11 T cell receptor beta chains presented below share a single source sample, sequenced in a study of T cell responses to AZD1222 COVID-19 vaccine. Sequencing was performed with immunoSEQ multiplex PCR; in TCRdb, only in-frame clones are kept and a portion is missing. The table shows more than 250,000 clones, with about 92% occurring only once. The sequencing used peripheral blood, collected on day 0 of AZD1222 vaccination. These receptors were obtained from an adult in good health.

The CDR3 region is CASSEPGQLVWFF. The CDR3 nucleotides read TGTGCCAGCAGTGAACCGGGACAGCTCGTATGGTTCTTC. The chain has TRBV28 and TRBJ2-1; 7 bases fit TRBD1. The CDR3 covers 13 residues. Germline values: CDR1 MDHEN, CDR2 SYDVKM. The ends lost 5 bases at V and 15 bases at J; junction bases unmatched: 13.

This sequence joins TRBV28 and TRBJ2-1; TRBD2 matches at 9 bases. Trimming cost V 5 bases and J 6 bases; bases outside gene matches: 8. This CDR3 has 15 residues. CDR1 is MDHEN, CDR2 SYDVKM, per germline. Written as DNA, the CDR3 is TGTGCCAGCAGTCCCAGAGGAGCGGGAGGCAATGAGCAGTTCTTC. Translating it yields CASSPRGAGGNEQFF.

The chain carries TRBV7-9 and TRBJ2-2; the D is unclear. Trimming cost V 1 base and J 7 bases, with 13 bases left between them. This CDR3 has 15 residues. Per germline, CDR1 SEHNR and CDR2 FQNEAQ (reference sequence). The CDR3 protein is CASSLGPDIGGELFF. In DNA form, the CDR3 reads TGTGCCAGCAGCTTAGGTCCAGATATCGGCGGGGAGCTGTTTTTT.

The chain recombines TRBV19 with TRBJ1-1; D may be TRBD1 (5 bases). Looked up from germline, CDR1 is LNHDA and CDR2 is SQIVND (reference sequence). V lost 3 bases, J lost 4 bases, and 12 bases lay in between. This CDR3 is 14 amino acids long. CDR3 bases: TGTGCCAGTAGTATTTTTAGGGGAGGCACTGAAGCTTTCTTT. Translated, it gives CASSIFRGGTEAFF.

The table lists this clone with a count of one. V usage is TRBV11-2 and J usage is TRBJ2-5, with D possibly called TRBD1 or TRBD2 (6 bases each). Germline CDR1 and CDR2: SGHAT and FQNNGV. The CDR3 runs 15 residues. Trimming removed 5 bases from V and 4 bases from J, with 17 bases in between. The CDR3 loop reads CASSPVLGGRETQYF. The CDR3 nucleotides read TGTGCCAGCAGCCCGGTGTTGGGGGGCCGAGAGACCCAGTACTTC.

The CDR3 bases are TGTGCCAGCAGTTTAAGGCAGTACACCGGGGAGCTGTTTTTT. This sequence encodes CASSLRQYTGELFF. The V gene is TRBV28, the J gene TRBJ2-2; D is unresolved. The CDR3 is 14 amino acids. The V end lost 2 bases, the J end lost 3 bases, and 7 bases lay between the germline ends. Looked up from germline, CDR1 is MDHEN and CDR2 is SYDVKM.

This chain connects TRBV3-1 (or the pseudogene TRBV3-2) to TRBJ2-1; TRBD2 agrees at 13 bases. Germline values: CDR1 LGHDT, CDR2 YNNKEL (reference sequence). There are 14 residues in the CDR3. The J segment lost 10 bases and the V segment lost 4 bases, leaving 4 bases of the junction unmatched. The CDR3 spells CASSPPGLAGEQFF. The CDR3 region has the DNA TGTGCCAGCAGCCCCCCGGGACTAGCGGGGGAGCAGTTCTTC.

Details on this clone: In the same sample, other DNA sequences code for this CDR3. The rearrangement links TRBV4-1 to TRBJ1-3; D unclear. Germline V gene data show CDR1 as MGHRA and CDR2 as YSYEKL. The V gene lost 1 base and the J gene lost 3 bases, with 1 base spanning the gap. CDR3 length equals 12 residues. CDR3 residues: CASSQVGNTIYF. CDR3 nucleotides: TGCGCCAGCAGCCAAGTTGGAAACACCATATATTTT.

The V and J genes are TRBV18 and TRBJ2-1, with D perhaps TRBD2 (6 bases). Trimming stripped 6 bases from V and 6 bases from J, with 12 bases between. CDR1 is KGHSH and CDR2 is LQKENI in the germline V gene. The CDR3 runs 13 residues. CDR3 coding DNA: TGTGCCAGCTCCGACGGGAGCCTCAATGAGCAGTTCTTC. Translating it yields CASSDGSLNEQFF.

This sequence joins TRBV6-5 and TRBJ2-1, with TRBD2 matching over 14 bases. V dropped 0 bases and J dropped 9; count of bases not matched to a gene: 4. CDR1 and CDR2 from the germline V gene are MNHEY and SVGAGI. The CDR3 consists of 16 residues. CDR3 coding DNA: TGTGCCAGCAGTTACTCGGGGACTAGCGGGAGTACTGAGCAGTTCTTC. Its translation is CASSYSGTSGSTEQFF.

The chain uses TRBV10-3 and TRBJ1-1; 8 positions match TRBD1. The CDR3 sequence is 15 residues long. Germline values: CDR1 ENHRY, CDR2 SYGVKD. Trimming removed 3 bases from V and 1 base from J; junction bases left unmatched: 4. The CDR3 here is CAISDIGQGNTEAFF. In nucleotides, the CDR3 is TGTGCCATCAGTGACATTGGACAGGGGAACACTGAAGCTTTCTTT.